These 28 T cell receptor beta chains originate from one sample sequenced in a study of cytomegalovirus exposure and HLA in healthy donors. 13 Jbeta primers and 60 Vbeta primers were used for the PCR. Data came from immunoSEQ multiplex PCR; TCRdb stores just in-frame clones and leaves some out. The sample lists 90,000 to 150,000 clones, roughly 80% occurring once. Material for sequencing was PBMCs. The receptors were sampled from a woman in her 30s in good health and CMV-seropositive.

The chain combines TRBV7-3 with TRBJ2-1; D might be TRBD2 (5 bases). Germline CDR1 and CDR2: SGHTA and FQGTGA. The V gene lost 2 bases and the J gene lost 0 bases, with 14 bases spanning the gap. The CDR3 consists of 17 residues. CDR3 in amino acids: CASSLGFRAGSYNEQFF. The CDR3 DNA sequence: TGTGCCAGCAGCTTAGGGTTTCGGGCGGGCTCCTACAATGAGCAGTTCTTC.

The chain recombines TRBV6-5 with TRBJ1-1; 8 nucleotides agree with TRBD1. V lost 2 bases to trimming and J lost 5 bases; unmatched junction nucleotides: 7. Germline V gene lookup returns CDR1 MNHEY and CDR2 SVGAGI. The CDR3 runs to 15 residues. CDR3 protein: CASSYGQGAETEAFF. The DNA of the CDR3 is TGTGCCAGCAGTTACGGGCAGGGGGCAGAAACTGAAGCTTTCTTT.

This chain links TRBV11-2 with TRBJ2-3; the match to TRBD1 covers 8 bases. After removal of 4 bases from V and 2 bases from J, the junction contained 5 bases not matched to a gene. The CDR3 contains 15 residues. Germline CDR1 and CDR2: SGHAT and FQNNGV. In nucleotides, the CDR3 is TGTGCCAGCAGCTGGGGGACAGGACCCACAGATACGCAGTATTTT. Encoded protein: CASSWGTGPTDTQYF.

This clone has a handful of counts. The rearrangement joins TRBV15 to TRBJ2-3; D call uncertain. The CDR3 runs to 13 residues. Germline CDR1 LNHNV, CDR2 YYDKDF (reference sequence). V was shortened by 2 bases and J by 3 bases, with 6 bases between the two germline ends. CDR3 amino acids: CATSRYPTDTQYF. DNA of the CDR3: TGTGCCACCAGCAGATATCCTACAGATACGCAGTATTTT.

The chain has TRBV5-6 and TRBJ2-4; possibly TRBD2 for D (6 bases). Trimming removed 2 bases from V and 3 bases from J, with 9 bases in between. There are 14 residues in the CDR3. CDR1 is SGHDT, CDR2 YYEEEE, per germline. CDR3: CASSFSGSKNIQYF. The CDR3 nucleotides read TGTGCCAGCAGCTTTTCCGGGAGCAAAAACATTCAGTACTTC.

This chain's CDR3 is CASGLEDNSPLHF. CDR3 coding DNA: TGTGCCAGCGGGTTAGAGGATAATTCACCCCTCCACTTT. V gene TRBV28 combines with J gene TRBJ1-6; no clear D. This CDR3 contains 13 residues. Looked up from germline, CDR1 is MDHEN and CDR2 is SYDVKM. Trimming cost V 8 bases and J 5 bases, with 10 bases left between them.

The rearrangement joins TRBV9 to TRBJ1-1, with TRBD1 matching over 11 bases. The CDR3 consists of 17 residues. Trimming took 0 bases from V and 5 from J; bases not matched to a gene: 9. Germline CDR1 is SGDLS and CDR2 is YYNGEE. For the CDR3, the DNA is TGTGCCAGCAGCGTAGAGGACAGGGGGCGCGGGGGAACTGAAGCTTTCTTT. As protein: CASSVEDRGRGGTEAFF. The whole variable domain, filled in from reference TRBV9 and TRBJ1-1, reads DSGVTQTPKHLITATGQRVTLRCSPRSGDLSVYWYQQSLDQGLQFLIQYYNGEERAKGNILERFSAQQFPDLHSELNLSSLELGDSALYFCASSVEDRGRGGTEAFFGQGTRLTVV.

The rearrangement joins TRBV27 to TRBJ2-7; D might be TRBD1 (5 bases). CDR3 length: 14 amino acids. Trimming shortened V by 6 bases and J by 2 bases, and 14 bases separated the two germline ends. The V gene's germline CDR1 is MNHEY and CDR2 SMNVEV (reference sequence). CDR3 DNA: TGTGCCAGCAGGGGGAACAGGATGGCCTACGAGCAGTACTTC. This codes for CASRGNRMAYEQYF.

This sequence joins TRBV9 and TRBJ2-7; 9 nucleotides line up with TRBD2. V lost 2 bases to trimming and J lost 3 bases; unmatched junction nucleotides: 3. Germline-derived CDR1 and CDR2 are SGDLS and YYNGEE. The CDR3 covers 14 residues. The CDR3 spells CASSVGLAFYEQYF. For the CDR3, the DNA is TGTGCCAGCAGCGTGGGACTAGCTTTCTACGAGCAGTACTTC.

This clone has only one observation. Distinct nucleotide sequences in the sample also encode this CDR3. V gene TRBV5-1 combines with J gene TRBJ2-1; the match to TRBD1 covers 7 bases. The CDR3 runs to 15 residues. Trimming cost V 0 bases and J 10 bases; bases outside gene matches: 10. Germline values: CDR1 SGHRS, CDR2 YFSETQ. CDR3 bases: TGCGCCAGCAGCTTGGCCAGGGGGTTGGGCAACGAGCAGTTCTTC. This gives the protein CASSLARGLGNEQFF.

CDR3 in DNA: TGTGCCAGTAGTCACCCCCCGGGGGGGACGTACGAGCAGTACTTC. Translated: CASSHPPGGTYEQYF. This chain connects TRBV19 to TRBJ2-7, with 8 bases identical to TRBD2. Per the germline V gene, CDR1 is LNHDA and CDR2 is SQIVND (reference sequence). CDR3 length equals 15 residues. The junction had 10 bases not matched to a gene; V was cut back by 5 bases and J by 4 bases.

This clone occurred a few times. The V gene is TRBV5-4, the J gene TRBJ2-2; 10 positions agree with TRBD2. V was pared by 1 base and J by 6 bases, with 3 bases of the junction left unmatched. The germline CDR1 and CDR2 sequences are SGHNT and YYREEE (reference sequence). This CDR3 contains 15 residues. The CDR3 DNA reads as TGTGCCAGCAGCTTGAGTCTAGCGGGGGCCGGGGAGCTGTTTTTT. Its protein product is CASSLSLAGAGELFF.

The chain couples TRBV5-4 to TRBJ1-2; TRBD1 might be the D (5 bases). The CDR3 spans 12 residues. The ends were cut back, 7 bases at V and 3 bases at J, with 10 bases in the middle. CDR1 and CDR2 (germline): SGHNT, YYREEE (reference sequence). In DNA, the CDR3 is TGTGCCAGCGGAGGGGAGGACTATGGCTACACCTTC. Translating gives CASGGEDYGYTF.

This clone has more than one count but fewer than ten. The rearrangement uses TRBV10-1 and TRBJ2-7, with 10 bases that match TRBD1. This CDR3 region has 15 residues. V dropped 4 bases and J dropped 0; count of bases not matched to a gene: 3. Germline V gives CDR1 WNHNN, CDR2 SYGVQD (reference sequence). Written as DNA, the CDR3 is TGCGCCAGCAGTGCCGGGACAGGGGACTCCTACGAGCAGTACTTC. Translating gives CASSAGTGDSYEQYF.

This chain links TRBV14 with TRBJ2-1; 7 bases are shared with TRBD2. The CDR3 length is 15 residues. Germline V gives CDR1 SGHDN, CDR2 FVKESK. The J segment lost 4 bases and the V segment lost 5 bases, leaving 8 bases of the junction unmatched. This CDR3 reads CASSLGLAVYNEQFF. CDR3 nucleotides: TGTGCCAGCAGCTTAGGGCTAGCGGTATACAATGAGCAGTTCTTC.

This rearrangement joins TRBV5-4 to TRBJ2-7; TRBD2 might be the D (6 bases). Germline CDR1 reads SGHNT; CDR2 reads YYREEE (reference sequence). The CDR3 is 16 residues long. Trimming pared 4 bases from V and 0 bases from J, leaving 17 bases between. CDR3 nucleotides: TGTGCCAGCAGCCCGTGGCGGGGTTCGAGCTCCTACGAGCAGTACTTC. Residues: CASSPWRGSSSYEQYF.

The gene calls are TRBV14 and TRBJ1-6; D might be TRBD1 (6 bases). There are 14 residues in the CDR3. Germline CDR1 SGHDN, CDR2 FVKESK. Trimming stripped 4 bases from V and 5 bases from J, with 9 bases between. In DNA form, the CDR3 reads TGTGCCAGCAGCCGTCAGGGGAATAATTCACCCCTCCACTTT. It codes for CASSRQGNNSPLHF.

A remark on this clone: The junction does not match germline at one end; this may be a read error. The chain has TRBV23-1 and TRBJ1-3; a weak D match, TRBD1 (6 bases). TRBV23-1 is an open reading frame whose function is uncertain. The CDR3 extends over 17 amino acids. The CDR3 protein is CAGSQLRLQGNGNTIYF. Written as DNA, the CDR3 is TGCGCCGGCAGTCAACTCCGCCTACAGGGAAATGGAAACACCATATATTTT.

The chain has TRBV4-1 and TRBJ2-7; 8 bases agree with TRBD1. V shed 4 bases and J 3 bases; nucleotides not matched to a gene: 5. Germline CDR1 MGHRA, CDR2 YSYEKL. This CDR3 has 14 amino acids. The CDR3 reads CASSLKDRDYEQYF. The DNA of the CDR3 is TGCGCCAGCAGCCTTAAGGACAGGGACTACGAGCAGTACTTC.

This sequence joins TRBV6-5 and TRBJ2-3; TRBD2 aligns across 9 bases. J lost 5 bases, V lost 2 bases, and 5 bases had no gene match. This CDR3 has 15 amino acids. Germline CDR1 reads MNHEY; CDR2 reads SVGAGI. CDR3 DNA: TGTGCCAGCAGTTACGGGGCGGGGGGGGGAGATACGCAGTATTTT. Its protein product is CASSYGAGGGDTQYF.

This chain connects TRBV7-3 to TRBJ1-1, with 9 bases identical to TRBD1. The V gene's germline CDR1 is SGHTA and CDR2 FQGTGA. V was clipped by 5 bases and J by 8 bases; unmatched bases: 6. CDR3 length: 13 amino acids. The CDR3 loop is CASSIGTGLEAFF. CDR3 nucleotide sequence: TGTGCCAGCAGCATTGGGACAGGGTTAGAAGCTTTCTTT. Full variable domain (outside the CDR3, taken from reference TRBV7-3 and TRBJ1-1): GAGVSQTPSNKVTEKGKYVELRCDPISGHTALYWYRQSLGQGPEFLIYFQGTGAADDSGLPNDRFFAVRPEGSVSTLKIQRTERGDSAVYLCASSIGTGLEAFFGQGTRLTVV.

The CDR3 spells CATSRGSGLEFGPQYF. The CDR3 bases are TGTGCCACCAGCAGAGGCAGCGGACTTGAGTTTGGGCCCCAGTACTTC. This chain connects TRBV15 to TRBJ2-5; the D gene is possibly TRBD2 (5 bases). The CDR3 runs 16 residues. In germline, CDR1 is LNHNV, CDR2 YYDKDF (reference sequence). Trimming shortened V by 1 base and J by 9 bases, and 21 bases separated the two germline ends.

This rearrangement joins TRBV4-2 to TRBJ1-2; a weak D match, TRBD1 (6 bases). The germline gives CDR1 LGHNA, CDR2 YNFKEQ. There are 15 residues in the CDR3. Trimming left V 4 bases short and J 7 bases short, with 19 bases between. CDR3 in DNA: TGTGCCAGCAGCCCGAGACAGGCTGATGCAGTTGGCTACACCTTC. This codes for CASSPRQADAVGYTF.

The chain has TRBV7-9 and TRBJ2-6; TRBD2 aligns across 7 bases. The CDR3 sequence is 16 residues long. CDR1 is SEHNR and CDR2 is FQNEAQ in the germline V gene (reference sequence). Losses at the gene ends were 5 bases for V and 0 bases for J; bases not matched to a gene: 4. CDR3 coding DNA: TGTGCCAGCAGCGGGGGGGACTCCTCTGGGGCCAACGTCCTGACTTTC. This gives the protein CASSGGDSSGANVLTF.

The CDR3 here is CASSLGANRGDEKLFF. Written as DNA, the CDR3 is TGCGCCAGCAGCTTGGGGGCCAACAGGGGGGACGAAAAACTGTTTTTT. The V and J genes are TRBV5-1 and TRBJ1-4; 8 bases align to TRBD1. This CDR3 region has 16 residues. Germline V CDR1 and CDR2: SGHRS, YFSETQ. V gave up 0 bases and J gave up 8 bases; unmatched junction bases: 9. The whole variable domain, remainder taken from reference TRBV5-1 and TRBJ1-4, is KAGVTQTPRYLIKTRGQQVTLSCSPISGHRSVSWYQQTPGQGLQFLFEYFSETQRNKGNFPGRFSGRQFSNSRSEMNVSTLELGDSALYLCASSLGANRGDEKLFFGSGTQLSVL.

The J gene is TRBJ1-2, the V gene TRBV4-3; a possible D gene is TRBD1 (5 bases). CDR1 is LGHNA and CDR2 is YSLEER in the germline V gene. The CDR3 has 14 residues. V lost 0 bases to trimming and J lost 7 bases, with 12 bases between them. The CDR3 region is CASSQDGGRGGYTF. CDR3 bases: TGCGCCAGCAGCCAAGATGGGGGGAGGGGTGGCTACACCTTC.

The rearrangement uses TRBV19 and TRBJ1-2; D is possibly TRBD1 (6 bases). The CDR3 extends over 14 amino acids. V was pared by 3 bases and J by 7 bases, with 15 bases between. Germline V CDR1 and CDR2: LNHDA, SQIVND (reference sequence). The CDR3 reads CASSIGDRIGGYTF. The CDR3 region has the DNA TGTGCCAGTAGTATCGGCGACAGGATCGGTGGCTACACCTTC.

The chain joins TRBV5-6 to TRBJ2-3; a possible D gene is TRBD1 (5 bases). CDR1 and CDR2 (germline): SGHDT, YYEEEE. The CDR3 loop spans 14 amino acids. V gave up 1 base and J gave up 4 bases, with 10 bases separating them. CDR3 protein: CASSLPTEADTQYF. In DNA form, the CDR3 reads TGTGCCAGCAGCTTGCCGACAGAAGCAGATACGCAGTATTTT.